The rows below give T cell receptor beta chains drawn from one sample of a study of cytotoxic CD8 clonotypes in ibrutinib-treated CLL. TCRdb keeps only in-frame clones here, not all; method: immunoSEQ multiplex PCR. The data show about 310,000 clones, around four fifths seen once. The sample was PBMCs, taken before ibrutinib treatment. All receptors derive from a human donor with chronic lymphocytic leukemia. Each CDR3 is given with its conserved first and last residue. The D gene is left open where the match is weak. Expanded clones are given a class, and other clones once, few, many or no size at all.

TRBD2 | TRBJ2-1 | . | TRBV7-9 | CASSTGLAGRSSYNEQFF | TGTGCCAGCAGCACGGGACTAGCGGGTAGGAGCTCCTACAATGAGCAGTTCTTC
TRBD1 | TRBJ1-1 | few | TRBV30 | CAWKTRGQPNTEAFF | TGTGCCTGGAAGACGCGGGGACAGCCGAACACTGAAGCTTTCTTT
. | TRBJ2-7 | . | TRBV11-3 | CASSMGPLREQYF | TGTGCCAGCAGCATGGGGCCCCTCAGAGAGCAGTACTTC
. | TRBJ2-1 | . | TRBV6-5 | CASSRPGLADNEQFF | TGTGCCAGCAGCCGGCCCGGCCTGGCGGACAATGAGCAGTTCTTC
. | TRBJ1-5 | . | TRBV25-1 | CASSELEGSQPQHF | TGTGCCAGCAGTGAATTAGAGGGGAGTCAGCCCCAGCATTTT
. | TRBJ1-5 | . | TRBV7-9 | CASSLRTGPQHF | TGTGCCAGCAGCTTAAGGACGGGGCCCCAGCATTTT
TRBD2 | TRBJ2-1 | . | TRBV5-1 | CASSLTSGGYNEQFF | TGCGCCAGCAGCTTAACTAGCGGGGGCTACAATGAGCAGTTCTTC
TRBD1 | TRBJ1-2 | . | TRBV27 | CAIYAGGFGYTF | TGTGCCATCTACGCAGGGGGATTTGGCTACACCTTC
. | TRBJ2-1 | . | TRBV9 | CASTERDLSSYNEQFF | TGTGCCAGCACCGAAAGGGACTTGAGCTCCTACAATGAGCAGTTCTTC
TRBD1 | TRBJ2-1 | . | TRBV7-2 | CASRSPRQGSYNEQFF | TGTGCCAGCAGGAGCCCTAGACAGGGGTCCTACAATGAGCAGTTCTTC
TRBD1 | TRBJ2-3 | . | TRBV7-3 | CASSENRDSPDTQYF | TGTGCCAGCAGCGAGAACCGGGACAGTCCAGATACGCAGTATTTT
TRBD2 | TRBJ2-5 | . | TRBV2 | CASSVLAGEETQYF | TGTGCCAGCAGTGTACTAGCGGGAGAAGAGACCCAGTACTTC
. | TRBJ2-3 | . | TRBV5-4 | CASSSGLGGPGTDTQYF | TGTGCCAGCAGCTCGGGCCTGGGAGGCCCTGGCACAGATACGCAGTATTTT
. | TRBJ2-5 | . | TRBV6-1 | CASSESGWETQYF | TGTGCCAGCAGTGAGAGCGGGTGGGAGACCCAGTACTTC
. | TRBJ2-7 | . | TRBV7-6 | CASSSGYSTYEQYF | TGTGCCAGCAGCTCGGGGTATTCAACGTACGAGCAGTACTTC
. | TRBJ2-7 | . | TRBV6-1 | CASSEAQSGVDEQYF | TGTGCCAGCAGTGAAGCCCAGTCAGGGGTGGACGAGCAGTACTTC
. | TRBJ2-1 | few | TRBV5-1 | CASSLVTRPYNEQFF | TGCGCCAGCAGCTTGGTGACACGACCCTACAATGAGCAGTTCTTC
. | TRBJ2-3 | . | TRBV7-2 | CASSLVARGARTSTDTQYF | TGTGCCAGCAGCTTAGTAGCCCGGGGGGCGAGAACTAGCACAGATACGCAGTATTTT
TRBD2 | TRBJ2-5 | . | TRBV7-2 | CASSSFSGLAEETQYF | TGTGCCAGCAGCTCTTTTTCGGGACTAGCGGAAGAGACCCAGTACTTC
. | TRBJ1-5 | . | TRBV5-1 | CASSFEGDQPQHF | TGCGCCAGCAGCTTTGAAGGGGATCAGCCCCAGCATTTT
TRBD1 | TRBJ2-3 | . | TRBV5-4 | CAGGTGDKDTQYF | TGTGCCGGCGGGACAGGGGATAAGGATACGCAGTATTTT
TRBD1 | TRBJ1-1 | . | TRBV10-3 | CAIQNRGYNTEAFF | TGTGCCATTCAGAACAGGGGCTATAACACTGAAGCTTTCTTT